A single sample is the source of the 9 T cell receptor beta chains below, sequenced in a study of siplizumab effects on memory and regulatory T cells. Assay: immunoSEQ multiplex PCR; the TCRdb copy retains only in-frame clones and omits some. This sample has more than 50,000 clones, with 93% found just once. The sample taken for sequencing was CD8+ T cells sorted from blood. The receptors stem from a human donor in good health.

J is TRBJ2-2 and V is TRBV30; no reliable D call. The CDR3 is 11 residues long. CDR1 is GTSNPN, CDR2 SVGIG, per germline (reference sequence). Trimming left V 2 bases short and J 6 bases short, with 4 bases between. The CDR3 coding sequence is TGTGCCTGGAGTATAGCCGGGGAGCTGTTTTTT. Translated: CAWSIAGELFF.

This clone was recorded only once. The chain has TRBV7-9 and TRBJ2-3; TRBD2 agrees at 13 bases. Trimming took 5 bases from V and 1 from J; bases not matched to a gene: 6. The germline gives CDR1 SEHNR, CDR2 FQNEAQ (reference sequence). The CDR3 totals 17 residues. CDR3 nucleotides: TGTGCCAGCAGCACCACTAGCGGGAGGGCGGGCACAGATACGCAGTATTTT. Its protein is CASSTTSGRAGTDTQYF.

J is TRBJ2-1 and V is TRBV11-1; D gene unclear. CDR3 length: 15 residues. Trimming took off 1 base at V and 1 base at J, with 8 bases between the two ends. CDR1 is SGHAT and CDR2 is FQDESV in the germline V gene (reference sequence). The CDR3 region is CASSLVLGSYNEQFF. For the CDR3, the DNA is TGTGCCAGCAGCTTAGTTTTGGGGTCCTACAATGAGCAGTTCTTC.

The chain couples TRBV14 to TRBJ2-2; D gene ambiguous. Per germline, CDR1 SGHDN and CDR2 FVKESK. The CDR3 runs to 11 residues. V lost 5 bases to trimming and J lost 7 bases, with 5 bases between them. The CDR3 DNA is TGTGCCAGCAGCTTAGTCGGGGAGCTGTTTTTT. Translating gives CASSLVGELFF.

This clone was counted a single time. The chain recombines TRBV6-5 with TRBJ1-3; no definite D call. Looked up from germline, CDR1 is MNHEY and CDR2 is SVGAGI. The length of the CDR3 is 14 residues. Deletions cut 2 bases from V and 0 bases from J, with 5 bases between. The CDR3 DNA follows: TGTGCCAGCAGTTACGAAAGCTCTGGAAACACCATATATTTT. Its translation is CASSYESSGNTIYF.

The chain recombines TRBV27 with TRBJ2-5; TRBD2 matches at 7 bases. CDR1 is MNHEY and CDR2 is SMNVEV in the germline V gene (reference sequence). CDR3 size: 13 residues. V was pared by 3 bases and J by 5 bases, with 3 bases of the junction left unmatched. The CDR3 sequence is CASSFEGGETQYF. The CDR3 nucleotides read TGTGCCAGCAGTTTTGAGGGAGGGGAGACCCAGTACTTC.

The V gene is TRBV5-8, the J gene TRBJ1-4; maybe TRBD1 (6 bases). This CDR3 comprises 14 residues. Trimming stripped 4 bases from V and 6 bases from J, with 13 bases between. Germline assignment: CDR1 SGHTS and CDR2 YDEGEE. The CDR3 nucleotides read TGTGCCAGCAGCGAAAGACAGGCCGATGAAAAACTGTTTTTT. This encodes CASSERQADEKLFF. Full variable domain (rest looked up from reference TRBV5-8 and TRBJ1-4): EAGVTQSPTHLIKTRGQQATLRCSPISGHTSVYWYQQALGLGLQFLLWYDEGEERNRGNFPPRFSGRQFPNYSSELNVNALELEDSALYLCASSERQADEKLFFGSGTQLSVL.

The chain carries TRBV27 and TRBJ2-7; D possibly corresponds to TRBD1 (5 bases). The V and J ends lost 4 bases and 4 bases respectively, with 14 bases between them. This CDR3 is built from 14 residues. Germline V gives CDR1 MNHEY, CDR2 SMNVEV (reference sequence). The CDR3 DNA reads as TGTGCCAGCAGTTGGGGCGGCCCAGGGTACGAGCAGTACTTC. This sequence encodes CASSWGGPGYEQYF.

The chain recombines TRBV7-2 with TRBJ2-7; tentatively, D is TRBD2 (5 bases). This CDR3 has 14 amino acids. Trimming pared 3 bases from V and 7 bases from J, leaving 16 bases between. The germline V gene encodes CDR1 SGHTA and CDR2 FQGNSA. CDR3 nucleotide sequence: TGTGCCAGCAGCTTCTCAACTCGACCGGGGGAGCAGTACTTC. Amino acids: CASSFSTRPGEQYF.